This TCR beta chain was profiled in a study of cytomegalovirus exposure and HLA in healthy donors (dated by TCRdb to the late 2010s). At the level of the whole study: According to a later analysis, the roughly 120 validation repertoires were produced on the same platform as the 700 or so repertoires of the first cohort. The study combined high-throughput TCR immunosequencing, statistical association of individual TCRs with disease status, and machine learning to predict cytomegalovirus infection status. Besides the first cohort of roughly 700 subjects, a separate validation cohort made up of around 120 different subjects was used. The aim of the study was to test whether cataloging public T cell receptors could identify signatures of past pathogen exposure.

Donors formed part of the validation cohort, which comprised 120 subjects and was distinct from the first cohort of several hundred subjects. Library preparation used the immunoSEQ multiplex PCR assay. As for how the authors treated the data: A statistical classification framework was built to diagnose cytomegalovirus status from the catalog of TCR beta chain sequences. TCRdb re-hosts the immuneACCESS table, in-frame sequences only. Its copies lack some clones; in the studies checked, an unresolved V gene accounts for under half of them, and the cause for the rest is not known. V and J calls and clone size are as listed in that table; D and trimming were resolved from the DNA. The sample records some 170,000 clones, roughly nine tenths of which are singletons. The ten largest clones add up to less than 9.5% of the sample. As regards this clone: It has no known antigen specificity. Per-base qualities were not stored, and no clone one base away is much larger.

Study-wide conclusions, independent of this receptor: A later analysis had no HLA typing for the validation cohort, so co-occurrence there was scored across all 130 or so repertoires. The classifier was reported to diagnose cytomegalovirus status with high specificity and sensitivity in both the original cohort and the validation cohort. Most TCR sequences were seen in very few donors, while some public TCRs were found in many individuals. The study gave a list of 150 to 200 TCR beta chains associated with cytomegalovirus. In vitro tests confirmed that a few of the cytomegalovirus-associated TCR beta chains recognize cytomegalovirus antigens. It was suggested by the authors that the approach could potentially be generalized to other disease states and immunological phenotypes. Of the cluster scores, roughly 93% were above 0 in a later analysis, which found that TCRs clustered in the first cohort also tended to co-occur in the 110 or so validation repertoires.

The CDR3 measures 16 amino acids from cysteine to phenylalanine. The CDR3 DNA has 48 bases and is translated from base 1. V is reduced by 4 bases and J by 4 bases, leaving a spacing of 17 bases between them. CDR1 MNHEY and CDR2 SVGAGI are derived from the germline V gene. This chain joins TRBV6-5 to TRBJ2-1, with TRBD2 as a weak D call on 6 bases. The TCR sequence derives from a man aged 25 to 40 in good health and CMV-seropositive. The sequenced sample was PBMCs. The CDR3 sequence is CASSFGGDFLYNEQFF. Here is the DNA: TGTGCCAGCAGTTTCGGGGGAGACTTTCTTTACAATGAGCAGTTCTTC.